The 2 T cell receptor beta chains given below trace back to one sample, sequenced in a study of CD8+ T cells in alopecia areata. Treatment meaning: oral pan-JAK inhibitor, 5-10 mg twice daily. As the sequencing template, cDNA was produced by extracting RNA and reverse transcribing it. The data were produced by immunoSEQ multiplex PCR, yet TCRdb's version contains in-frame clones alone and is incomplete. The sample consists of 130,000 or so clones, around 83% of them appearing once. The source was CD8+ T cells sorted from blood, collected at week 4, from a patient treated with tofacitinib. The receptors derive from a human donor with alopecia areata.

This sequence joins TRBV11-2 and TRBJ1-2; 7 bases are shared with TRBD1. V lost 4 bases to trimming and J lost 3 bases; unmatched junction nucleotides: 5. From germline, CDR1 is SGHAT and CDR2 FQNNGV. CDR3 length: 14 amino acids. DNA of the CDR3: TGTGCCAGCAGCTCCGAGGGACAGTACTATGGCTACACCTTC. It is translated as CASSSEGQYYGYTF.

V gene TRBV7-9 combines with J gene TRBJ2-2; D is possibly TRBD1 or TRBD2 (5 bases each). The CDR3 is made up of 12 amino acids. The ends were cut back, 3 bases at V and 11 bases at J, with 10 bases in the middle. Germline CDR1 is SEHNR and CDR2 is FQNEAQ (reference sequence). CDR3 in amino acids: CASSFGASELFF. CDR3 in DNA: TGTGCCAGCAGCTTTGGGGCTAGCGAGCTGTTTTTT.